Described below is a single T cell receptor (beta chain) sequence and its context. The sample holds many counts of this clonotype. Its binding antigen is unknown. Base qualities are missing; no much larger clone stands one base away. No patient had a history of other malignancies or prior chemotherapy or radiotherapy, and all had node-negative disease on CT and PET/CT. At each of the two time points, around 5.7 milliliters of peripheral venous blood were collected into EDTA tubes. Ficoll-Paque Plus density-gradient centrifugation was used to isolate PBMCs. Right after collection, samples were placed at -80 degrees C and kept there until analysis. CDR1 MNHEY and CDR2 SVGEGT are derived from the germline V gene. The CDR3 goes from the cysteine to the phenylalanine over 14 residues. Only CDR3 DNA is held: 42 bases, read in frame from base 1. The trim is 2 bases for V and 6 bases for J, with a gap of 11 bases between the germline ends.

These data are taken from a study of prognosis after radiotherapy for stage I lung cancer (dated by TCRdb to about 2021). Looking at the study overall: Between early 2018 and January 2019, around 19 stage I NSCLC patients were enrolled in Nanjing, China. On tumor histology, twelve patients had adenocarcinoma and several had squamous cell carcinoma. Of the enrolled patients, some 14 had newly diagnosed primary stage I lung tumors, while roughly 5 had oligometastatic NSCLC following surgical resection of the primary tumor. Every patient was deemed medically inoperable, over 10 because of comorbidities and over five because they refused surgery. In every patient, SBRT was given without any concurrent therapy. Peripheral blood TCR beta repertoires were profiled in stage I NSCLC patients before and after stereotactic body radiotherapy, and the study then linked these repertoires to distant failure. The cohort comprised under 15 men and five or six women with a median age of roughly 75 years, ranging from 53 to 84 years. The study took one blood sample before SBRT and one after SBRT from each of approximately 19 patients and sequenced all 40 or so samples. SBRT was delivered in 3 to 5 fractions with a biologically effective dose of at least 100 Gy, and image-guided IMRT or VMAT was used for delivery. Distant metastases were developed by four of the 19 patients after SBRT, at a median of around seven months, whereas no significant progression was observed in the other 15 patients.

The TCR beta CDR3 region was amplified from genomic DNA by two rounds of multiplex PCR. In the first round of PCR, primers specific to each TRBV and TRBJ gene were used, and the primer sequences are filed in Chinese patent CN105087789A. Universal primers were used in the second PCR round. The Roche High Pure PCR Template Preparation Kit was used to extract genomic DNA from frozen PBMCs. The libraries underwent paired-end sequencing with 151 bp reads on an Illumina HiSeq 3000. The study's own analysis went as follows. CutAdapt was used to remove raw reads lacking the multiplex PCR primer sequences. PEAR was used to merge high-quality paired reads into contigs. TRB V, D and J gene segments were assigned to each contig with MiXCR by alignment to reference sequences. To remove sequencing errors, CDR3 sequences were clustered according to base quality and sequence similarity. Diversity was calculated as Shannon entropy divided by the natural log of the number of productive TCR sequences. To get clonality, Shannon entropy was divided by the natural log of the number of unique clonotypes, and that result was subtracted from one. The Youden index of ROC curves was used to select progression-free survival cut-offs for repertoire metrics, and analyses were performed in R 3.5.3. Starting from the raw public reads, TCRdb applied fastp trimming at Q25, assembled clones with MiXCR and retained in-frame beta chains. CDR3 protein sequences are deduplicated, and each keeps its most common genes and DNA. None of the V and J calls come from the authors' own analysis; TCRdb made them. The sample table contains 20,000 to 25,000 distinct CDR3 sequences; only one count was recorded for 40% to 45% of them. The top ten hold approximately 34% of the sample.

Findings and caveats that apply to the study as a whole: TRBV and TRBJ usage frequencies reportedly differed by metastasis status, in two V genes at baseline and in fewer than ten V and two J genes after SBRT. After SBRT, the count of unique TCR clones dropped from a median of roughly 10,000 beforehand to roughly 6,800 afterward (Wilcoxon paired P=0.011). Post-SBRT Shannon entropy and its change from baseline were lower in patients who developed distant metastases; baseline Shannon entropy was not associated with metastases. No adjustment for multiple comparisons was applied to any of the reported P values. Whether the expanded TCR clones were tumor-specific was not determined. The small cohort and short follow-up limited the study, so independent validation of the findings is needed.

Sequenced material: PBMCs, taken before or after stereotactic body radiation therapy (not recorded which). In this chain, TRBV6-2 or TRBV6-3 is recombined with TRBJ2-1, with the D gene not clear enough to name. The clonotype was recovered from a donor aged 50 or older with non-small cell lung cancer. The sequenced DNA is TGTGCCAGCAGTTACAGGGTTAGCATCAATGAGCAGTTCTTC. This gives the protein CASSYRVSINEQFF.